The T cell receptor beta chain described here comes from a study of cytomegalovirus exposure and HLA in healthy donors. Regarding this clone: What it binds is unknown.

The study ran its PCR with 60 Vbeta and 13 Jbeta primers. The method was immunoSEQ multiplex PCR; TCRdb's version includes in-frame clones alone and lacks a portion of them. The repertoire holds some 220,000 clones, with 75% to 85% as singletons. CDR1 is SGHRS, CDR2 YFSETQ, per germline. The CDR3 length is 16 residues. V shed 4 bases, J shed 2 bases, and the junction held 11 bases outside the gene matches. Broader study findings: Researchers reported in a later analysis that common viral pathogens appeared linked to several top clusters. In a later analysis, TCR beta V- and J-gene trimming was associated with a missense DCLRE1C variant. The presence/absence work took it that sequencing depth was about the same across donors.

This clonotype was obtained from a woman between 55 and 75 years old in good health and CMV-seropositive. This chain links TRBV5-1 with TRBJ1-1, with 7 bases lining up with TRBD1. Sequenced material: PBMCs. The CDR3 DNA is TGCGCCAGCAGCCTGGGGGCAGGGGGTTTAAACACTGAAGCTTTCTTT. It translates to CASSLGAGGLNTEAFF.